The 25 T cell receptor beta chains below come from one sample, sequenced in a study of cytomegalovirus exposure and HLA in healthy donors (dated by TCRdb to about 2017). Library creation used the immunoSEQ multiplex PCR assay. For the multiplex PCR, a mixture combining 60 forward primers for TCR Vbeta segments and 13 reverse primers for TCR Jbeta segments was used. Not all clones reach the TCRdb copy of this immuneACCESS table, which keeps in-frame sequences only. Checked studies attribute under half of the gap to unresolved V genes and leave the rest unexplained. The sample data list around 150,000 clones, and more than 70% of these were observed just once. Of the sample, roughly 2.4% falls within the top ten clones. The source material was PBMCs. The receptors originated from a man between 45 and 60 years old in good health and CMV-seronegative.

The gene calls are TRBV5-5 and TRBJ2-7; 12 bases match TRBD2. From germline, CDR1 is SGHKS and CDR2 YYEKEE (reference sequence). V dropped 4 bases and J dropped 6; count of bases not matched to a gene: 8. The CDR3 consists of 15 residues. The CDR3: CASSRLAGEGGEQYF. The CDR3, as DNA: TGTGCCAGCAGCAGACTAGCGGGAGAGGGGGGCGAGCAGTACTTC.

This clone showed up just a few times. This chain uses TRBV5-1 with TRBJ2-4; 7 bases fit TRBD1. The V and J ends lost 4 bases and 3 bases, in that order; junction bases with no gene match: 4. Germline V gene sequence: CDR1 SGHRS, CDR2 YFSETQ. The CDR3 totals 14 residues. In DNA, the CDR3 is TGCGCCAGCAGCGGCCGGGACAGCAAAAACATTCAGTACTTC. This gives the protein CASSGRDSKNIQYF. Together with reference TRBV5-1 and TRBJ2-4, the CDR3 gives the full variable domain: KAGVTQTPRYLIKTRGQQVTLSCSPISGHRSVSWYQQTPGQGLQFLFEYFSETQRNKGNFPGRFSGRQFSNSRSEMNVSTLELGDSALYLCASSGRDSKNIQYFGAGTRLSVL.

This clone came up a few times. V is TRBV30 and J is TRBJ1-1, with a weak D call TRBD1 (5 bases). Germline CDR1 is GTSNPN and CDR2 is SVGIG (reference sequence). The length of the CDR3 is 13 residues. With 6 bases removed from V and 1 base from J, the gap between germline ends came to 12 bases. CDR3 in DNA: TGTGCCTGCCCAGGGAAACGGAACACTGAAGCTTTCTTT. Its translation: CACPGKRNTEAFF. Using reference TRBV30 and TRBJ1-1 for the parts outside the CDR3, the full variable domain is SQTIHQWPATLVQPVGSPLSLECTVEGTSNPNLYWYRQAAGRGLQLLFYSVGIGQISSEVPQNLSASRPQDRQFILSSKKLLLSDSGFYLCACPGKRNTEAFFGQGTRLTVV.

The rearrangement joins TRBV6-1 to TRBJ2-7, with D perhaps TRBD2 (6 bases). This CDR3 is 17 amino acids long. V was cut by 4 bases and J by 3 bases, with 22 bases left in between. Germline CDR1 and CDR2: MNHNS and SASEGT. CDR3 nucleotides: TGTGCCAGCAGTGGTCTTCCCGGGACTGGGAACGACTACGAGCAGTACTTC. The encoded protein is CASSGLPGTGNDYEQYF.

This chain uses TRBV19 with TRBJ1-5, with 7 bases that match TRBD1. The CDR3 loop spans 15 amino acids. The V gene end was trimmed by 3 bases and the J gene end by 2 bases; junction bases not matched to a gene: 4. Germline-derived CDR1 and CDR2 are LNHDA and SQIVND (reference sequence). CDR3 DNA sequence: TGTGCCAGTAGTATGGCGACAGGGCGCAATCAGCCCCAGCATTTT. Amino acids: CASSMATGRNQPQHF.

The chain is built from TRBV28 and TRBJ1-3; 7 nucleotides line up with TRBD1. The V gene's germline CDR1 is MDHEN and CDR2 SYDVKM. This CDR3 comprises 15 residues. The V gene end was trimmed by 8 bases and the J gene end by 2 bases; junction bases not matched to a gene: 9. The CDR3 loop is CASLPLQGTGNTIYF. CDR3 DNA: TGTGCCAGCCTTCCCCTACAGGGGACTGGAAACACCATATATTTT.

The chain has TRBV7-9 and TRBJ2-3, with TRBD1 matching 7 bases. This CDR3 has 15 residues. V was clipped by 2 bases and J by 4 bases; unmatched bases: 6. Germline lookup yields CDR1 SEHNR and CDR2 FQNEAQ (reference sequence). CDR3 protein: CASSLTGDQADTQYF. CDR3 DNA: TGTGCCAGCAGCTTAACAGGGGACCAAGCAGATACGCAGTATTTT. The whole variable domain, filled in from reference TRBV7-9 and TRBJ2-3, reads DTGVSQNPRHKITKRGQNVTFRCDPISEHNRLYWYRQTLGQGPEFLTYFQNEAQLEKSRLLSDRFSAERPKGSFSTLEIQRTEQGDSAMYLCASSLTGDQADTQYFGPGTRLTVL.

The rearrangement uses TRBV5-1 and TRBJ2-2, with 9 bases aligning to TRBD1. CDR3 length: 14 residues. V gave up 9 bases and J gave up 3 bases; unmatched junction bases: 6. Looked up from germline, CDR1 is SGHRS and CDR2 is YFSETQ. The CDR3 region has the DNA TGCGCCACGGGGACAGGGTATTACACCGGGGAGCTGTTTTTT. Translated: CATGTGYYTGELFF.

This chain links TRBV11-2 with TRBJ1-6, with TRBD1 as a possible D gene (5 bases). The CDR3 contains 14 residues. Germline CDR1 reads SGHAT; CDR2 reads FQNNGV. Trimming took 6 bases from V and 8 from J, leaving 14 bases between them. Written as DNA, the CDR3 is TGTGCCAGCAGTCAAGACAGAACGGATTCACCCCTCCACTTT. This translates into CASSQDRTDSPLHF.

This sequence joins TRBV7-2 and TRBJ2-1, with a tentative D call TRBD2 (6 bases). Germline CDR1 is SGHTA and CDR2 is FQGNSA. CDR3 length: 15 amino acids. V dropped 7 bases and J dropped 7 bases, with 20 bases sitting between them. This CDR3 reads CASNQTSDYRNEQFF. The CDR3 DNA reads as TGTGCCAGCAACCAAACCTCGGACTATAGAAATGAGCAGTTCTTC.

This chain uses TRBV29-1 with TRBJ1-2; perhaps TRBD1 as D (5 bases). The germline V and J ends were trimmed by 6 bases and 12 bases, with 23 bases remaining between them. This CDR3 contains 13 residues. CDR1 SQVTM and CDR2 ANQGSEA come from the germline V gene. CDR3 loop: CSVRYDGKRGDTF. The CDR3 DNA reads as TGCAGCGTCCGTTACGACGGCAAGCGGGGGGACACCTTC.

This chain connects TRBV2 to TRBJ2-2; a weak D match, TRBD1 (5 bases). This CDR3 comprises 14 residues. Germline CDR1 and CDR2: SNHLY and FYNNEI. V lost 7 bases, J lost 2 bases, and 11 bases lay in between. The CDR3: CASKGRDNTGELFF. Written as DNA, the CDR3 is TGTGCCAGCAAGGGCAGGGATAACACCGGGGAGCTGTTTTTT.

The gene calls are TRBV29-1 and TRBJ2-5; 11 bases are a match to TRBD2. With the DNA end fitting TRBJ2-7 better, the J assignment may be wrong. The CDR3 sequence is 12 residues long. The germline V gene has CDR1 SQVTM and CDR2 ANQGSEA. The DNA for the CDR3 is TGCAGCGTTGGAGGGACTAGCGGCGAGCAGTACTTC. This encodes CSVGGTSGEQYF.

This chain uses TRBV18 with TRBJ1-2; 7 nucleotides line up with TRBD1. Germline V CDR1 and CDR2: KGHSH, LQKENI. The V and J ends lost 4 bases and 6 bases, in that order; junction bases with no gene match: 14. This CDR3 spans 16 amino acids. In DNA form, the CDR3 reads TGTGCCAGCTCACGAACCAAACAGGGGAAGGAGCATGGCTACACCTTC. Protein product: CASSRTKQGKEHGYTF.

V usage is TRBV2 and J usage is TRBJ2-7; 7 positions agree with TRBD1. This CDR3 spans 14 amino acids. The junction had 8 bases not matched to a gene; V was cut back by 7 bases and J by 2 bases. Per the germline V gene, CDR1 is SNHLY and CDR2 is FYNNEI. Written as DNA, the CDR3 is TGTGCCAGCAAAGGGGACAGCCTCACCTACGAGCAGTACTTC. It codes for CASKGDSLTYEQYF.

This clone was recorded a few times. This rearrangement joins TRBV5-1 to TRBJ2-5; D unresolved. The germline V and J ends were trimmed by 4 bases and 2 bases, with 12 bases remaining between them. Germline V CDR1 and CDR2: SGHRS, YFSETQ. This CDR3 contains 14 residues. The CDR3 sequence: CASSNGGLQETQYF. The CDR3 DNA is TGCGCCAGCAGCAACGGTGGGCTACAAGAGACCCAGTACTTC.

The chain uses TRBV19 and TRBJ2-5; 9 positions agree with TRBD1. Germline trimming cut 1 base from V and 2 bases from J; bases unmatched to any gene: 5. The germline V gene encodes CDR1 LNHDA and CDR2 SQIVND (reference sequence). This CDR3 is 16 amino acids long. The CDR3 loop reads CASSIGGTGMQETQYF. CDR3 sequence (DNA): TGTGCCAGTAGTATAGGCGGGACAGGGATGCAAGAGACCCAGTACTTC.

The chain recombines TRBV7-6 with TRBJ2-5, with D tentatively TRBD2 (6 bases). Germline CDR1 and CDR2: SGHVS and FNYEAQ. CDR3 length: 13 residues. V was trimmed by 1 base and J by 3 bases, leaving 6 bases between them. Here the CDR3 reads CASSLGGEETQYF. CDR3 DNA: TGTGCCAGCAGCTTAGGGGGGGAAGAGACCCAGTACTTC.

A remark on this clone: An end of the junction does not agree with germline; a read error may underlie this. This sequence joins TRBV6-5 and TRBJ2-3, with D maybe TRBD2 (5 bases). The CDR3 runs to 13 residues. In germline, CDR1 is MNHEY, CDR2 SVGAGI. The DNA of the CDR3 is TGTGCCAGCAGTTACGTTGTGAGGGTGTTACAGTTTTTT. Its protein product is CASSYVVRVLQFF.

The gene calls are TRBV28 and TRBJ2-1; D gene uncertain. Germline V gene sequence: CDR1 MDHEN, CDR2 SYDVKM. The ends were cut back, 3 bases at V and 3 bases at J, with 18 bases in the middle. This CDR3 region has 17 residues. The CDR3 nucleotides are TGTGCCAGCAGTTTCATGGTTAGTTCTTCGTACTACAATGAGCAGTTCTTC. Translating it yields CASSFMVSSSYYNEQFF.

J is TRBJ1-1 and V is TRBV6-1; 11 positions match TRBD1. CDR1 MNHNS and CDR2 SASEGT come from the germline V gene. The V gene end was trimmed by 2 bases and the J gene end by 5 bases; junction bases not matched to a gene: 4. The CDR3 is 15 amino acids. CDR3 loop: CASSEIGQGATEAFF. CDR3 in DNA: TGTGCCAGCAGTGAAATAGGACAGGGGGCGACTGAAGCTTTCTTT.

A few counts support this clone. The gene calls are TRBV2 and TRBJ1-1; D ambiguous. The CDR3 runs 14 residues. Germline loops: CDR1 SNHLY, CDR2 FYNNEI. Deletions cut 5 bases from V and 11 bases from J, with 21 bases between. In DNA form, the CDR3 reads TGTGCCAGCAGTCTAGACAAGCCCTCACTAGGGGCTTTCTTT. Protein sequence: CASSLDKPSLGAFF.

The chain joins TRBV18 to TRBJ1-1; 7 bases match TRBD1. This CDR3 has 15 amino acids. Germline V CDR1 and CDR2: KGHSH, LQKENI. With V trimmed by 4 bases and J by 3 bases, 8 bases remained unmatched. The CDR3 region is CASSLIQGLDTEAFF. In DNA form, the CDR3 reads TGTGCCAGCTCACTGATACAGGGGTTGGACACTGAAGCTTTCTTT.

The V call is TRBV2, the J call TRBJ2-2; 7 bases are a match to TRBD2. This CDR3 is 13 amino acids long. Germline V gene lookup returns CDR1 SNHLY and CDR2 FYNNEI. V lost 4 bases and J lost 5; bases outside the gene matches: 1. The CDR3 DNA sequence: TGTGCCAGCAGTGCCGGGGGGACCGGGGAGCTGTTTTTT. It codes for CASSAGGTGELFF.

The gene calls are TRBV15 and TRBJ2-7; 7 bases line up with TRBD1. V lost 6 bases and J lost 0; bases outside the gene matches: 5. This CDR3 spans 14 amino acids. Germline assignment: CDR1 LNHNV and CDR2 YYDKDF (reference sequence). The chain's CDR3 is CATSRGGDSYEQYF. For the CDR3, the DNA is TGTGCCACCAGTCGAGGGGGCGACTCCTACGAGCAGTACTTC.